Sequencing of this T cell receptor beta chain was carried out in a study of response to subunit inactivated influenza vaccine. Study observations and caveats: The authors suggested that every seasonal influenza vaccination recruits few new T cells.

MiXCR, applied by TCRdb to the RT-PCR reads, yields one record per CDR3 protein. The table includes around 520,000 distinct CDR3 sequences, about 12% detected once. The CDR3 covers 13 residues. V dropped 1 base and J dropped 7 bases, with 11 bases sitting between them. A remark on this clonotype: Antigen unknown.

The rearrangement uses TRBV12-3 or TRBV12-4 and TRBJ2-7, with a weak D call TRBD1 (6 bases). Material: PBMCs from blood, obtained on the day of vaccination. The TCR originated in a man aged 50 or older who received an inactivated influenza vaccine. CDR3 sequence (DNA): TGTGCCAGCAGTTTAGGGGGGCGCAGGGAGCAGTACTTC. Its translation is CASSLGGRREQYF.